This TCR beta chain derives from a study of T cells in narcolepsy. Germline loops: CDR1 SGHAT, CDR2 FQDESV (reference sequence). The CDR3 runs to 13 residues. The trim removed 5 bases at V and 4 bases at J, leaving 5 bases unmatched. Profiling relied on immunoSEQ multiplex PCR, and the TCRdb table lists in-frame clones only, not all of them. The sample holds about 40,000 clones, around 88% seen once. Regarding this clone: Its antigen is as yet unknown.

Study observations and caveats: Some memory CD4+ repertoires had no autoreactive clone sequences. Comparing one patient's CSF and blood CD4+ clonotypes highlighted HCRT- and TRIB2-specific autoreactive clonotypes.

The chain is built from TRBV11-1 and TRBJ2-7; TRBD1 matches at 7 bases. The clonotype was recovered from a human donor with narcolepsy. Sequencing was carried out using CD45RA- memory CD4+ T cells from PBMCs. For the CDR3, the DNA is TGTGCCAGCAGCCAAACAGGGGTTTACGAGCAGTACTTC. Translation: CASSQTGVYEQYF. The whole variable domain, filled in from reference TRBV11-1 and TRBJ2-7, reads EAEVAQSPRYKITEKSQAVAFWCDPISGHATLYWYRQILGQGPELLVQFQDESVVDDSQLPKDRFSAERLKGVDSTLKIQPAELGDSAMYLCASSQTGVYEQYFGPGTRLTVT.